The next 8 T cell receptor beta chains were all read from a single sample in a study of Ad26.COV2.S vaccination and SARS-CoV-2 variants. The method was immunoSEQ multiplex PCR; TCRdb's version includes in-frame clones alone and lacks a portion of them. The sample yields about 440,000 clones, less than 95% seen once. Sample treatment: 19 received Ad26.COV2.S at low or high dose, single or two shots; a few received placebo; per-sample allocation not given. At day 63 after the first vaccine or placebo injection, samples were drawn. The source was peripheral blood, collected in a trial of Ad26.COV2.S vaccine versus placebo. These receptors all come from a person between 18 and 59 years old who received the Ad26.COV2.S COVID-19 vaccine or a placebo.

The chain has TRBV4-2 and TRBJ2-2; D is perhaps TRBD1 (6 bases). The CDR3 totals 15 residues. Germline V gene data show CDR1 as LGHNA and CDR2 as YNFKEQ. V was cut by 4 bases and J by 4 bases, with 13 bases left in between. CDR3 amino acids: CASSPQQGITGELFF. The CDR3 nucleotides are TGTGCCAGCAGCCCCCAACAGGGTATCACCGGGGAGCTGTTTTTT.

The CDR3 nucleotides read TGTGCCAGCAGCTTAGCCGGGAACTATAATTCACCCCTCCACTTT. Translated, it gives CASSLAGNYNSPLHF. This chain uses TRBV7-9 with TRBJ1-6; the D is unclear. The V end lost 0 bases, the J end lost 3 bases, and 6 bases lay between the germline ends. This CDR3 comprises 15 residues. Germline-derived CDR1 and CDR2 are SEHNR and FQNEAQ (reference sequence).

The V gene is TRBV5-1, the J gene TRBJ2-3, with 10 bases that match TRBD2. The germline V gene encodes CDR1 SGHRS and CDR2 YFSETQ. The CDR3 loop spans 17 amino acids. J gave up 1 base and V 4 bases, and 9 bases lay outside the gene matches. The CDR3 DNA follows: TGCGCCAGCAGCATAAACCTAGCGGGAGCTGGCACAGATACGCAGTATTTT. This codes for CASSINLAGAGTDTQYF.

The V gene is TRBV30, the J gene TRBJ1-2, with 7 bases lining up with TRBD1. Germline CDR1 reads GTSNPN; CDR2 reads SVGIG (reference sequence). There are 13 residues in the CDR3. Trimming at V came to 8 bases and at J to 7 bases, leaving 13 bases not matched to a gene. As DNA, the CDR3 is TGTGCCATGGAGGGGGCCTGGACGGCTGGCTACACCTTC. Translation gives CAMEGAWTAGYTF. The full variable domain, with the rest looked up from reference TRBV30 and TRBJ1-2, is SQTIHQWPATLVQPVGSPLSLECTVEGTSNPNLYWYRQAAGRGLQLLFYSVGIGQISSEVPQNLSASRPQDRQFILSSKKLLLSDSGFYLCAMEGAWTAGYTFGSGTRLTVV.

The V and J genes are TRBV6-2 or TRBV6-3 and TRBJ2-7, with D possibly matching TRBD2 (7 bases). V was cut by 0 bases and J by 4 bases, with 13 bases left in between. The germline CDR1 and CDR2 sequences are MNHEY and SVGEGT. The CDR3 extends over 15 amino acids. The CDR3 loop is CASSYSGRGRYEQYF. In DNA, the CDR3 is TGTGCCAGCAGTTACTCAGGGCGGGGGCGGTACGAGCAGTACTTC.

The chain is built from TRBV18 and TRBJ2-7; D call uncertain. The CDR3 length is 12 residues. The V gene lost 3 bases and the J gene lost 5 bases, with 8 bases spanning the gap. Germline V gives CDR1 KGHSH, CDR2 LQKENI. The CDR3 nucleotides read TGTGCCAGCTCACCGACTGGCGACGAGCAGTACTTC. Translation gives CASSPTGDEQYF.

V usage is TRBV7-9 and J usage is TRBJ2-2; tentative D call: TRBD2 (5 bases). The CDR3 length is 14 residues. Looked up from germline, CDR1 is SEHNR and CDR2 is FQNEAQ (reference sequence). Trimming shortened V by 2 bases and J by 4 bases, and 8 bases separated the two germline ends. The CDR3 here is CASSLTSRTGELFF. CDR3 bases: TGTGCCAGCAGCTTAACTAGTCGCACCGGGGAGCTGTTTTTT.

The rearrangement uses TRBV5-4 and TRBJ2-3; D not resolved. The CDR3 is 13 residues long. V was cut by 0 bases and J by 4 bases, with 6 bases left in between. Germline assignment: CDR1 SGHNT and CDR2 YYREEE (reference sequence). CDR3: CASSLGSADTQYF. Written as DNA, the CDR3 is TGTGCCAGCAGCTTGGGTTCCGCAGATACGCAGTATTTT. Full variable domain (remainder filled in from reference TRBV5-4 and TRBJ2-3): ETGVTQSPTHLIKTRGQQVTLRCSSQSGHNTVSWYQQALGQGPQFIFQYYREEENGRGNFPPRFSGLQFPNYSSELNVNALELDDSALYLCASSLGSADTQYFGPGTRLTVL.